This T cell receptor (beta chain) was identified during a study of blood T cells in healthy people across ages. Using a J-beta primer mix together with a sample-barcoded 5' primer, a second PCR was run for roughly 6 to 11 cycles. TCRdb reanalysed the 5' RACE reads using MiXCR and keeps one entry per CDR3 protein. Counted here are roughly 800,000 distinct CDR3 sequences, less than 70% occurring once; the ten biggest clones make up around 41%. Overall study findings and caveats: No conclusive comparison of naive versus antigen-experienced cells was possible with unsorted PBMCs.

The germline V gene has CDR1 SGHTA and CDR2 FQGNSA. The CDR3 runs to 17 residues. V shed 6 bases and J 14 bases; nucleotides not matched to a gene: 26. About this clonotype: No antigen is known for it.

The V and J genes are TRBV7-2 and TRBJ2-3; 7 nucleotides align to TRBD1. The specimen was blood. This TCR was sampled from an older man in good health. The CDR3 bases are TGTGCCAGCAGGTCCCCTCCCGACAGGGTTTTAGACAGATACGCGTATTTT. Its protein product is CASRSPPDRVLDRYAYF.